This T cell receptor beta chain was captured by sequencing in a study of blood T cells in healthy people across ages (dated by TCRdb to about 2015). Describing the broader study: In model experiments, template switching captured roughly one uniquely barcoded TCR beta cDNA molecule for every two T cells. Age-related changes in TCR beta repertoire diversity were measured in the study by deep sequencing normalized with unique cDNA molecular identifiers. The donors were split into four age groups: young (average around 15 years), middle-aged (roughly 42), aged (more than 55) and long-lived (over 75). Donors of different ages were randomly distributed across sequencing lanes to avoid experimental bias. The study analyzed two additional independent replicas of 1 million unique cDNA reads from the same blood draw for two donors, one aged 18 to 29 and one aged 80 or older. The full study reports these points: The percentage of naive T cells measured by flow cytometry correlated strongly with observed TCR beta diversity. Because donor CMV infection status was unknown, age-related changes in expanded clonotypes were potentially confounded. Conclusive comparison of naive and antigen-experienced compartments was prevented by the profiling of bulk unsorted PBMCs. Compared with the aged group, more naive CD4+ T cells, fewer expanded clones and increased TCR diversity were shown by the long-lived group, suggesting age selection. Estimates of total diversity from one million sequenced T cells were regarded as lower bounds and underestimates. Observed TCR beta diversity per million T cells fell roughly linearly with age, and a significant reduction was already apparent by age approximately 41.

The 40 or so donors, aged 6 to 90 years, were systemically healthy Caucasian individuals from Russia. Each donor gave about 9.2 milliliters of peripheral blood, drawn into EDTA-treated Vacutainer tubes. Ficoll-Paque density-gradient centrifugation was used to isolate PBMCs, with at least 6 million obtained per sample. Trizol reagent was used to extract total RNA from the PBMCs, yielding at least 6 micrograms per sample. Naive CD45RAhigh/CD27high T cell percentages were measured by flow cytometry on a PBMC aliquot from every donor. As regards this clonotype: Its antigen remains undetermined. Base qualities are missing; no much larger clone stands one base away.

Reading from cysteine to phenylalanine, the CDR3 counts 17 amino acids. The retained sequence is limited to the CDR3, 51 bases, with the frame set at the first base. Clipping removes 1 base from V and 1 base from J, with 8 as the unmatched junction base count. The germline V gene specifies MNHNS as CDR1 and SASEGT as CDR2. To prepare the library, 5' RACE was applied. TCRdb shows the sequencer as Illumina HiSeq 2500. A second 7 to 11 cycle PCR used a sample-barcoded 5' primer and a J-beta primer mix. A template-switch 5' adaptor carrying 12 random nucleotides introduced a unique molecular identifier onto each TCR beta cDNA molecule. Each sample yielded at least 3 million CDR3-containing paired-end reads. First-strand cDNA was synthesized from all RNA with the Mint cDNA synthesis kit, primed by a TRBC-specific oligonucleotide. After uracil-DNA glycosylase treatment, a first 18-cycle PCR used universal primers M1SS and BC2_uni_R on all cDNA. In the original analysis: Normalization of each sample was performed by random selection of 1 million high-quality reads, each carrying a distinct molecular identifier. Instead of being binned into consensus sequences, reads with shared molecular identifiers were discarded. MiTCR, set to a Q25 quality threshold and the strictest error-elimination algorithm, was used for CDR3 identification, clonotype clustering and error correction. A nonparametric unseen species model using Euler transformation provided a lower-bound estimate of total TCR beta diversity. The raw public reads went through TCRdb reprocessing: fastp at Q25, MiXCR clone calling, in-frame beta chains kept. Each CDR3 protein appears once, grouped with its most common genes and DNA. TCRdb's processing, not the authors', yielded these V and J calls. The sample includes over a million distinct CDR3 sequences, with 45% observed a single time. The biggest ten clones account for 15% to 20% of the sample.

This TCR was recovered from a woman aged 60 to 75 in good health. Source material: blood. The V gene is TRBV6-1 and the J gene is TRBJ2-7; TRBD1 matches 9 bases in the middle. The CDR3 has the sequence CASSEVGWGTGSYEQYF. The DNA sequence is TGTGCCAGCAGTGAAGTGGGATGGGGGACAGGGTCCTACGAGCAGTACTTC.